This T cell receptor (beta chain) came from a study of cytomegalovirus exposure and HLA in healthy donors. Turning to the study itself: Falling in the Caucasian-associated ancestry cluster were 81% of approximately 410 genotyped donors.

Remarks on this clone: Its antigen is not known.

From germline, CDR1 is SGDLS and CDR2 YYNGEE. Trimming took 4 bases from V and 7 from J; bases not matched to a gene: 9. The CDR3 runs to 15 residues. Findings and caveats of the study: Under in vitro conditions, three CMV-associated chains were confirmed as specific for CMV antigens. DRB1 had the most TCR associations and HLA-C the fewest, a later analysis found, with rates varying by HLA locus.

Researchers ran the PCR with 60 Vbeta and 13 Jbeta primers. Some clones are missing from TCRdb's copy, which holds only in-frame ones; the method was immunoSEQ multiplex PCR. Of over 100,000 clones detected, approximately 70% appear once; the ten largest clones hold roughly 9%. The source is a man aged 30 to 45 in good health and CMV-seropositive. Material for sequencing was PBMCs. V gene TRBV9 combines with J gene TRBJ2-1, with 9 positions matching TRBD2. CDR3 protein: CASSLSGSSRNEQFF. CDR3 sequence (DNA): TGTGCCAGCAGCCTTAGCGGGAGTAGTAGGAATGAGCAGTTCTTC. Full variable domain (missing parts from reference TRBV9 and TRBJ2-1): DSGVTQTPKHLITATGQRVTLRCSPRSGDLSVYWYQQSLDQGLQFLIQYYNGEERAKGNILERFSAQQFPDLHSELNLSSLELGDSALYFCASSLSGSSRNEQFFGPGTRLTVL.